This entry describes one TCR beta chain. This record comes from a study of human T cells and chemical hapten exposure. TCRdb passed the RACE reads through MiXCR, listing each CDR3 protein once. The sample consists of approximately 90,000 distinct CDR3 sequences, around 11% of them appearing once. The time point was: patch test 1, 2 weeks after DPC sensitization. This sample's treatment: therapeutic diphenylcyclopropenone sensitization with weekly scalp DPC. This sample comprised whole blood, obtained in connection with sensitization to the hapten diphenylcyclopropenone (DPC). The TCR was taken from a woman aged 40 to 50 with alopecia areata. Some clones in this sample may be carry-over from other donors' samples.

CDR3 DNA: TGTGCCAGTAGTATCCGGGGCAGGCTGCAATACCAAGAGACCCAGTACTTC. Protein: CASSIRGRLQYQETQYF. The rearrangement links TRBV19 to TRBJ2-5; the D gene could be TRBD1 or TRBD2 (5 bases each). Trimming left V 3 bases short and J 0 bases short, with 17 bases between. Germline V gives CDR1 LNHDA, CDR2 SQIVND (reference sequence). The CDR3 extends over 17 amino acids.